Below, 5 T cell receptor beta chains from the same sample are listed, as sequenced in a study of blood T cell repertoires in COVID-19. Method: immunoSEQ multiplex PCR; TCRdb's copy keeps in-frame clones and lacks some. The sample includes some 150,000 clones, approximately 90% of them seen just once. Sequenced input: peripheral blood. Receptors originate from a woman aged 55-75 years with active or convalescent COVID-19.

The CDR3 reads CASSYPPWDNSYEQYF. The CDR3 nucleotides are TGTGCCAGCAGCTACCCCCCCTGGGACAACTCCTACGAGCAGTACTTC. The chain carries TRBV7-2 and TRBJ2-7; perhaps TRBD1 as D (6 bases). The V and J ends lost 4 bases and 0 bases respectively, with 16 bases between them. CDR3 length equals 16 residues. Germline loops: CDR1 SGHTA, CDR2 FQGNSA.

This sequence joins TRBV9 and TRBJ1-3, with 7 bases fitting TRBD1. The CDR3 length is 15 residues. Germline CDR1 and CDR2: SGDLS and YYNGEE. V lost 4 bases and J lost 6; bases outside the gene matches: 10. The CDR3 coding sequence is TGTGCCAGCAGCTTCGGACAGGATCAATCAAACACCATATATTTT. This encodes CASSFGQDQSNTIYF.

This chain joins TRBV7-8 and TRBJ2-7, with 9 bases matching TRBD2. Trimming cost V 5 bases and J 5 bases; bases outside gene matches: 13. The V gene's germline CDR1 is SGHVS and CDR2 FQNEAQ. The CDR3 length is 16 residues. The CDR3 loop is CASSRSAGGGADEQYF. Here the CDR3 DNA reads TGTGCCAGCAGCCGCTCGGCGGGCGGGGGGGCAGACGAGCAGTACTTC.

In DNA, the CDR3 is TGTGCCAGCTTCCCGGGACAGGGGGCTACTGAAGCTTTCTTT. As protein: CASFPGQGATEAFF. The chain links TRBV6-5 to TRBJ1-1; 12 bases are shared with TRBD1. The V gene end was trimmed by 8 bases and the J gene end by 5 bases; junction bases not matched to a gene: 6. The CDR3 extends over 14 amino acids. CDR1 is MNHEY, CDR2 SVGAGI, per germline.

This clone was detected once. The chain has TRBV25-1 and TRBJ2-1; tentative D call: TRBD1 (5 bases). The CDR3 extends over 14 amino acids. Germline CDR1 is MGHDK and CDR2 is SYGVNS. V was trimmed by 3 bases and J by 3 bases, leaving 9 bases between them. CDR3 sequence (DNA): TGTGCCAGCAGTGACCTCGACAGCTACAATGAGCAGTTCTTC. Residues: CASSDLDSYNEQFF.